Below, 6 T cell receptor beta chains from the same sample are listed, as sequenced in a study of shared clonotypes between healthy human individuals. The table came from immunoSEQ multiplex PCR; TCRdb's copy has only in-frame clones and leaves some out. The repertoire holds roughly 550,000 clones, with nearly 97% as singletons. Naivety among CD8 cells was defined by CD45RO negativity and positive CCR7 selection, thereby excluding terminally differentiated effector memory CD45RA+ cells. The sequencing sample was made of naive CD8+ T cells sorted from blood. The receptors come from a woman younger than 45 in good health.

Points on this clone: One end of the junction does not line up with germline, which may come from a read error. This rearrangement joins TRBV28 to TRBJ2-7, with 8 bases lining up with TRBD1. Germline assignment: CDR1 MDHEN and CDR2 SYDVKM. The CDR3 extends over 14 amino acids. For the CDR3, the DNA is TGTGCCAGCAGACCCAACCAGGGGGCGCTTCTTTGGGCCTTC. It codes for CASRPNQGALLWAF.

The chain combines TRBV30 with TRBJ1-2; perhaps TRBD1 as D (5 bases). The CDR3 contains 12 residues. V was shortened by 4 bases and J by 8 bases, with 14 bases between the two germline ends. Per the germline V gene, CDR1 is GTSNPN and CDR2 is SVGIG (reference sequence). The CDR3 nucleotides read TGTGCCTGGACGCCAGGGAGCGAGGGCTACACCTTC. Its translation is CAWTPGSEGYTF.

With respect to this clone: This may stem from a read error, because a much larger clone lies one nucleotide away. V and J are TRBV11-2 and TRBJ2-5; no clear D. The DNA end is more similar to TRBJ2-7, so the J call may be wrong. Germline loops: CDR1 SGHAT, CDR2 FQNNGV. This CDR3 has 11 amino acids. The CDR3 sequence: CASSSSYEQYF. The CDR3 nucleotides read TGTGCCAGCAGCTCCTCCTACGAGCAGTACTTC.

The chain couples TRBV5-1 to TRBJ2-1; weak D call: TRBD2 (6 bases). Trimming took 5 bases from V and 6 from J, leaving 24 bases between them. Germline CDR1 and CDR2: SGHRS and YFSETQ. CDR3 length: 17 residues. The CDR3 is CASSQPIAVSQSNEQFF. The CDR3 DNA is TGCGCCAGCAGTCAACCAATAGCGGTCAGTCAGTCCAATGAGCAGTTCTTC.

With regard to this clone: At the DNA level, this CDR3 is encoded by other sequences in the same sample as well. CDR3 in amino acids: CASSLAGNTEAFF. The CDR3 bases are TGTGCCAGCAGCTTGGCCGGTAACACTGAAGCTTTCTTT. The chain carries TRBV5-6 and TRBJ1-1; no firm D call. The V end lost 0 bases, the J end lost 2 bases, and 5 bases lay between the germline ends. This CDR3 spans 13 amino acids. The germline V gene has CDR1 SGHDT and CDR2 YYEEEE.

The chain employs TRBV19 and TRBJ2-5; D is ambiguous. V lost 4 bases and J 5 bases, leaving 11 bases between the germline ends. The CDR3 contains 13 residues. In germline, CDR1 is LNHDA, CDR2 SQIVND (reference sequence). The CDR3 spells CASSKDLEETQYF. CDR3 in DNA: TGTGCCAGTAGTAAGGACCTAGAGGAGACCCAGTACTTC.